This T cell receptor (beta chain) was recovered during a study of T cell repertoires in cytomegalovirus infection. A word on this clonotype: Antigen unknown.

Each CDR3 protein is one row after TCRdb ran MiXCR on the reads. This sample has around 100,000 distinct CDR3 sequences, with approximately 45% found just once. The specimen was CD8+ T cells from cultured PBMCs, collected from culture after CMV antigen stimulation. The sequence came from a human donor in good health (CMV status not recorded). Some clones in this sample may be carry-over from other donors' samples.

CDR3 sequence: CASSFGMNTEAFF. The CDR3 DNA is TGTGCCAGCAGCTTTGGCATGAACACTGAAGCTTTCTTT. V gene TRBV5-4 combines with J gene TRBJ1-1; D gene uncertain. This CDR3 has 13 residues. V lost 2 bases, J lost 0 bases, and 5 bases lay in between. Germline values: CDR1 SGHNT, CDR2 YYREEE (reference sequence).